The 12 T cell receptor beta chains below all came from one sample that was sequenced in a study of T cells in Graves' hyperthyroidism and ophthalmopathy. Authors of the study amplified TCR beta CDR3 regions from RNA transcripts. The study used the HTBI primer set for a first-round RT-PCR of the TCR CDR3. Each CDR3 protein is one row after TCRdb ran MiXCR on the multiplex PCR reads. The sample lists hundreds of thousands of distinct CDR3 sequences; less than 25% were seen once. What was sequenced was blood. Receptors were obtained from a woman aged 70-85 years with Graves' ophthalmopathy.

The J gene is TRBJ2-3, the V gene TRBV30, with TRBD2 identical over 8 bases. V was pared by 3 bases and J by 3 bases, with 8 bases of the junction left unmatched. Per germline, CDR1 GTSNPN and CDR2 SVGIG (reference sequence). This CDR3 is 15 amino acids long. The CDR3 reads CAWSATGLETDTQYF. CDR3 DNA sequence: TGTGCCTGGAGCGCGACGGGACTAGAAACAGATACGCAGTATTTT. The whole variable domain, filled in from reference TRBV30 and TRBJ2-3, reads SQTIHQWPATLVQPVGSPLSLECTVEGTSNPNLYWYRQAAGRGLQLLFYSVGIGQISSEVPQNLSASRPQDRQFILSSKKLLLSDSGFYLCAWSATGLETDTQYFGPGTRLTVL.

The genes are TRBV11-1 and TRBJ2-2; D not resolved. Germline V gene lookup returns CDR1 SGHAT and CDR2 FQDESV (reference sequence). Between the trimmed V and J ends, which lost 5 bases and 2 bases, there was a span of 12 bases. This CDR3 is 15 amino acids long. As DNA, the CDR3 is TGTGCCAGCAGCCAAGCCCTGCGAAACACCGGGGAGCTGTTTTTT. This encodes CASSQALRNTGELFF.

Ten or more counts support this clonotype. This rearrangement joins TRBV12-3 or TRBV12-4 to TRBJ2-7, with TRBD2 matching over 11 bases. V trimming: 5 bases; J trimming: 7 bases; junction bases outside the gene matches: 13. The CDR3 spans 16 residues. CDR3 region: CASSQTGTSGPGEQYF. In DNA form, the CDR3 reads TGTGCCAGCAGTCAAACCGGGACTAGCGGACCGGGGGAGCAGTACTTC.

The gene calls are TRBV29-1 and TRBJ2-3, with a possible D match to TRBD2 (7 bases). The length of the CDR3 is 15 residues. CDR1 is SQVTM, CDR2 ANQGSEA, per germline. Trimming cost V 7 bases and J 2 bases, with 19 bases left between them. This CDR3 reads CSGWGGPGDTDTQYF. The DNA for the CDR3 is TGCAGCGGATGGGGGGGCCCGGGAGACACAGATACGCAGTATTTT.

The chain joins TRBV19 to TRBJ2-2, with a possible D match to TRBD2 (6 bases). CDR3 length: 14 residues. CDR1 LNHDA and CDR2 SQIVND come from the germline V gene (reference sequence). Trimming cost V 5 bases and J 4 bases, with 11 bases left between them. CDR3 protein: CASSAGSPTGELFF. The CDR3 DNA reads TGTGCCAGTAGTGCCGGGAGTCCCACCGGGGAGCTGTTTTTT.

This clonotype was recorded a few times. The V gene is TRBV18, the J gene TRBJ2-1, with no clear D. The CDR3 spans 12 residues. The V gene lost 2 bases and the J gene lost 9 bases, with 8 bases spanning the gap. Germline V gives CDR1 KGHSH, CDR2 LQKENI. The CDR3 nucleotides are TGTGCCAGCTCACCAGGCCAGAGTGAGCAGTTCTTC. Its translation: CASSPGQSEQFF.

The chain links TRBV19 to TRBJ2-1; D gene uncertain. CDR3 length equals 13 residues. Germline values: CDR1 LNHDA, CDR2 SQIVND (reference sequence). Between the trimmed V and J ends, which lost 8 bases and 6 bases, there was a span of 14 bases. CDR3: CASCSRTSNEQFF. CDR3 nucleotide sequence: TGTGCCAGTTGTTCCCGAACTTCCAATGAGCAGTTCTTC.

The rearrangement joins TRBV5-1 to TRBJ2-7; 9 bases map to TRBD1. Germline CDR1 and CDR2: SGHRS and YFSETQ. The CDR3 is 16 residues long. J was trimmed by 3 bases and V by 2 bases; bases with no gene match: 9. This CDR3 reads CASSFSGTGNYYEQYF. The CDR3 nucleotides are TGCGCCAGCAGCTTTTCCGGGACAGGGAATTACTACGAGCAGTACTTC. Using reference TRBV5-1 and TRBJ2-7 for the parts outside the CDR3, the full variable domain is KAGVTQTPRYLIKTRGQQVTLSCSPISGHRSVSWYQQTPGQGLQFLFEYFSETQRNKGNFPGRFSGRQFSNSRSEMNVSTLELGDSALYLCASSFSGTGNYYEQYFGPGTRLTVT.

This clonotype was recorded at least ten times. The CDR3 DNA follows: TGTGCCAGCAGTGGGGAGGCATATAGCAATCAGCCCCAGCATTTT. Amino acids: CASSGEAYSNQPQHF. This chain links TRBV6-1 with TRBJ1-5; no clear D. Trimming cost V 4 bases and J 0 bases, with 10 bases left between them. The CDR3 loop spans 15 amino acids. Per germline, CDR1 MNHNS and CDR2 SASEGT.

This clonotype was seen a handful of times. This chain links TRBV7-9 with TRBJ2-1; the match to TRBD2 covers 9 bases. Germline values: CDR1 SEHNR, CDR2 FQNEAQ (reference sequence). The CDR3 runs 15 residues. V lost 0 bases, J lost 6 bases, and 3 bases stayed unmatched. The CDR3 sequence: CASSLAPGLANEQFF. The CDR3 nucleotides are TGTGCCAGCAGCTTAGCACCGGGACTAGCCAATGAGCAGTTCTTC.

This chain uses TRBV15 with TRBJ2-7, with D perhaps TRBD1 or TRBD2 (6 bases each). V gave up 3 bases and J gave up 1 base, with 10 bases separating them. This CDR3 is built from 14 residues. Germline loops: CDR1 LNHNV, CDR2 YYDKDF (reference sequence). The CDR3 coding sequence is TGTGCCACCAGCAGGGGCGGGACATCCTACGAGCAGTACTTC. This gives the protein CATSRGGTSYEQYF.

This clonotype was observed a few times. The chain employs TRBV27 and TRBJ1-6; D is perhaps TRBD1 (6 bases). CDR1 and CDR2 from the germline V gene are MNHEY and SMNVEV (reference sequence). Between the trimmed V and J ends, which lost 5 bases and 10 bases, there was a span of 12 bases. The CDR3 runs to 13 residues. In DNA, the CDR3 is TGTGCCAGCAGTATCCACAGGGTATCACCCCTCCACTTT. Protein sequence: CASSIHRVSPLHF.